Listed here is a single T cell receptor (beta chain). Its specificity is unknown. The data were taken from a study of cytomegalovirus exposure and HLA in healthy donors. Study-wide results and limits: Sequencing likely produced, as an artifact, a cluster of highly shared sequence variants. Fewer N-insertions than the roughly 670-donor mean were reportedly shown by an Asian-associated ancestry cluster in a later analysis. Among CMV-associated TCR beta chains, most appeared HLA-restricted in a later analysis.

Researchers ran the PCR with 60 Vbeta and 13 Jbeta primers. Libraries were prepared by immunoSEQ multiplex PCR; TCRdb keeps only in-frame clonotypes and omits some of them. Seen here are 95,000 to 150,000 clones, roughly 80% observed once, and the top ten hold under 4.5%. Trimming removed 3 bases at V and 4 bases at J, with 30 bases between. This CDR3 region has 20 residues. From germline, CDR1 is ENHRY and CDR2 SYGVKD. Healthy bone marrow donors supplied every sample. The TCR originated in a man between 18 and 35 years old in good health and CMV-seropositive. The specimen sequenced was PBMCs. The chain links TRBV10-3 to TRBJ1-2, with a weak D call TRBD1 (6 bases). CDR3 coding DNA: TGTGCCATCAGTGATCATCGACTCCCCGTTCCCAGGGGACCCGGCTATGGCTACACCTTC. Amino acid sequence: CAISDHRLPVPRGPGYGYTF.